This T cell receptor (beta chain) appears in the sequencing data of a study of cytomegalovirus exposure and HLA in healthy donors. Study as a whole: In terms of ancestry, the Caucasian-associated cluster contained 80% to 90% of the roughly 400 genotyped donors. Overall study findings and caveats: Within the data, a cluster of highly shared sequence variants was likely a sequencing artifact. Highest at DRB1 and lowest at HLA-C, TCR association rates differed among HLA loci in a later analysis.

This clone was seen a few times. Its antigen remains unidentified. V was clipped by 1 base and J by 3 bases, with 13 bases between them. CDR1 SGHRS and CDR2 YFSETQ come from the germline V gene. The CDR3 runs 15 residues. A multiplex PCR was run with 60 Vbeta primers and 13 Jbeta primers. Repertoires were generated with immunoSEQ multiplex PCR, while TCRdb's copy carries only in-frame clones and drops some. The sample contains 120,000 or so clones, roughly a tenth of which appear only once. The sequencing sample was made of PBMCs. The source of this sequence is a woman aged 18-35 years in good health and CMV-seropositive. The J gene is TRBJ1-1, the V gene TRBV5-1, with D perhaps TRBD1 (5 bases). CDR3 nucleotides: TGCGCCAGCAGCTTGTCGCCCGGAGGGGACACTGAAGCTTTCTTT. Translated: CASSLSPGGDTEAFF. The complete variable domain, with remaining parts taken from reference TRBV5-1 and TRBJ1-1, reads KAGVTQTPRYLIKTRGQQVTLSCSPISGHRSVSWYQQTPGQGLQFLFEYFSETQRNKGNFPGRFSGRQFSNSRSEMNVSTLELGDSALYLCASSLSPGGDTEAFFGQGTRLTVV.